This section outlines one T cell receptor beta chain sequence together with its context. The data were taken from a study of CD8+CD57+ T cells in acquired aplastic anemia. In the study overall: An average of about 3.2 ug of DNA was obtained from sorted CD4+ and CD8+ cells.

The use of genomic DNA as template underpinned the TCR beta VDJ and CDR3 profiling. Using its own MiXCR run on the reads, TCRdb lists one record per CDR3 protein. The data show 270,000 or so distinct CDR3 sequences, with approximately 86% seen just once and roughly 42% held by the top ten. Germline V CDR1 and CDR2: SEHNR, FQNEAQ (reference sequence). The CDR3 is made up of 12 amino acids. An expansion of CD8+CD57+ cells by flow cytometry had been shown in patients chosen for sequencing. Patients had not yet gotten any therapy when their blood was taken for sampling. The sequenced material came from sorted CD4+, CD8+, or CD8+CD57+ T cells (not recorded which) from PBMCs. The clonotype originates from a human donor with aplastic anemia. The rearrangement joins TRBV7-9 to TRBJ2-3; the D call may be TRBD1 or TRBD2 (5 bases each). Near its end, the DNA agrees better with TRBJ2-2, so the J call may be wrong. CDR3 sequence: CASSLGPGTLFF. In DNA, the CDR3 is TGTGCCAGCAGCTTAGGGCCCGGGACGCTGTTTTTT.